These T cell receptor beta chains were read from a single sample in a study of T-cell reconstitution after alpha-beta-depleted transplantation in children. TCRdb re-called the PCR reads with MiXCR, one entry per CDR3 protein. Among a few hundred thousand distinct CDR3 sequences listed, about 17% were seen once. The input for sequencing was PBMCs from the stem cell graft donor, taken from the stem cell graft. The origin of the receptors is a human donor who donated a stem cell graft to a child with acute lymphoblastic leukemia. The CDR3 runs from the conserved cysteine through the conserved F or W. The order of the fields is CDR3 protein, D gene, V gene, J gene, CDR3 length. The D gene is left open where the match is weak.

CSVEDRSQTYNEQFF	NA	TRBV29-1	TRBJ2-1	15
CASRTSGRARGTGELFF	TRBD2	TRBV5-1	TRBJ2-2	17
CASSGRTSGNGAYEQYF	TRBD2	TRBV10-1	TRBJ2-7	17
CASSLYSGSTDTQYF	TRBD2	TRBV12-3/TRBV12-4	TRBJ2-3	15
CASMPHWGDLNTGELFF	NA	TRBV11-2	TRBJ2-2	17
CSARDPSQGGTEAFF	NA	TRBV20-1	TRBJ1-1	15
CASRPPDRGHIYGYTF	TRBD1	TRBV27	TRBJ1-2	16
CASSMARGYGYTF	NA	TRBV7-9	TRBJ1-2	13
CASAQGQGNTGELFF	TRBD1	TRBV18	TRBJ2-2	15
CASSLVLAGGPNIYEQYF	TRBD2	TRBV5-1	TRBJ2-7	18
CASSLVPLTYEQYF	NA	TRBV5-1	TRBJ2-7	14
CASSLDGTGGDIQYF	TRBD1	TRBV5-1	TRBJ2-4	15
CASSSETGVSYEQYF	TRBD1	TRBV12-3/TRBV12-4	TRBJ2-7	15
CASSFSGTNTEAFF	NA	TRBV12-3/TRBV12-4	TRBJ1-1	14
CASSLGGRTEQFF	NA	TRBV7-9	TRBJ2-1	13
CASSLGGTGAGNEQFF	TRBD1	TRBV12-3/TRBV12-4	TRBJ2-1	16
CASSRRGSNQPQHF	NA	TRBV12-3/TRBV12-4	TRBJ1-5	14
CASSPRLPTNTGELFF	NA	TRBV18	TRBJ2-2	16
CASRPDEETQYF	NA	TRBV5-1	TRBJ2-5	12
CASARMGRISGANVLTF	NA	TRBV7-3	TRBJ2-6	17
CASSSGGWRSSYEQYF	NA	TRBV3-1	TRBJ2-7	16
CASSLGMGHQFF	NA	TRBV18	TRBJ2-1	12